These T cell receptor beta chains were read from a single sample in a study of OX40 agonist ivuxolimab in advanced cancers. Sequencing was performed with immunoSEQ multiplex PCR; in TCRdb, only in-frame clones are kept and a portion is missing. The sample has tens of thousands of clones, 90% seen once. The source was CD4+ or CD8+ T cells sorted from blood, collected in a trial of the OX40 agonist ivuxolimab. These receptors were taken from an adult with an advanced solid tumor such as melanoma, head and neck, liver or kidney cancer. Both conserved end residues are trimmed from each CDR3. Fields, in order: J gene, V gene, CDR3 protein.

TRBJ1-5 TRBV10-3 AISLNSNQPQH
TRBJ2-2 TRBV2 ASSRYRGITGELF
TRBJ2-2 TRBV19 ASSGTGANTGELF
TRBJ2-5 TRBV5-1 ASSLAGTNQETQY
TRBJ2-7 TRBV5-5 ASNRVDEQY
TRBJ2-4 TRBV10-3 AISESGTTINIQY
TRBJ2-5 TRBV20-1 SAGGQETQY
TRBJ2-7 TRBV6-5 ASSNGAQGLYEQY
TRBJ2-7 TRBV2 ASSSTYEQY
TRBJ1-1 TRBV13 ASSLGPPLLGGNTEAF
TRBJ2-3 TRBV10-2 ASRGLAGGLADTQY
TRBJ1-2 TRBV10-3 AISESATPGYT